One sample yielded the 2 T cell receptor beta chains listed below, sequenced in a study of Graves' ophthalmopathy and Graves' hyperthyroidism. Scientists amplified the TCR beta CDR3 regions from RNA transcripts. HTBI primers were used in a first-round RT-PCR, which preceded a second-round multiplex PCR. TCRdb called the multiplex PCR reads again in MiXCR, with one record for every CDR3 protein. The sample holds under 60,000 distinct CDR3 sequences, roughly 47% seen once. The material sequenced was peripheral blood. All receptors derive from an adult woman with Graves' ophthalmopathy.

This chain joins TRBV20-1 and TRBJ2-7; 11 nucleotides agree with TRBD2. Germline V gene data show CDR1 as DFQATT and CDR2 as SNEGSKA (reference sequence). V dropped 3 bases and J dropped 7; count of bases not matched to a gene: 8. The CDR3 covers 14 residues. The CDR3 nucleotides read TGCAGTGCTAGGGACGGACTAGCGGGCCGAGAGCAGTACTTC. It yields the protein CSARDGLAGREQYF.

This chain links TRBV24-1 with TRBJ2-5; weak D call: TRBD2 (5 bases). Trimming shortened V by 4 bases and J by 5 bases, and 16 bases separated the two germline ends. Germline V gene lookup returns CDR1 KGHDR and CDR2 SFDVKD. The CDR3 consists of 15 residues. CDR3 bases: TGTGCCACCAGTGACCCCGGGGTTAGTCTGGAGACCCAGTACTTC. Encoded protein: CATSDPGVSLETQYF.